A selection of T cell receptor beta chains follows, all from one sample in a study of CD8 T cells in Susac syndrome. TCRdb fed the immunoSEQ multiplex PCR reads into MiXCR, producing one record per CDR3 protein. The sample carries 250,000 to 300,000 distinct CDR3 sequences, approximately 85% recorded once. Sequencing was done on a sample of CD8+ T cells from PBMCs. The source is a human donor with multiple sclerosis. The CDR3 runs from the conserved cysteine through the conserved F or W. The order of the fields is V gene, D gene, J gene, clone size, CDR3 DNA, CDR3 protein. The D gene is left open where the match is weak. Clone size is given for some rows only: seen once, a few or many times, or a class if the clone is expanded.

v_gene: TRBV19; d_gene: TRBD2; j_gene: TRBJ2-3; abundance: -; CDR3nt: TGTGCCACCTTCCCTAAGGGACTAGCGGGAGAGGTCGTTCACACAGATACGCAGTATTTT; CDR3aa: CATFPKGLAGEVVHTDTQYF
v_gene: TRBV4-2; d_gene: -; j_gene: TRBJ2-1; abundance: -; CDR3nt: TGTGCCAGCAGCCCTGGCATCCTATTCGGGTACAATGAGCAGTTCTTC; CDR3aa: CASSPGILFGYNEQFF
v_gene: TRBV5-1; d_gene: TRBD2; j_gene: TRBJ2-1; abundance: -; CDR3nt: TGCGCCAGCAACCCTGCGGGAGGGTATCATGAGCAGTTCTTC; CDR3aa: CASNPAGGYHEQFF
v_gene: TRBV2; d_gene: TRBD2; j_gene: TRBJ2-2; abundance: -; CDR3nt: TGTGCCAGCACACTAGCGGGAGGTAACACCGGGGAGCTGTTTTTT; CDR3aa: CASTLAGGNTGELFF
v_gene: TRBV11-2; d_gene: TRBD1; j_gene: TRBJ2-7; abundance: -; CDR3nt: TGTGCCAGCAATCTCGGGACAGCCTTCTACGAGCAGTACTTC; CDR3aa: CASNLGTAFYEQYF
v_gene: TRBV6-5; d_gene: -; j_gene: TRBJ2-7; abundance: once; CDR3nt: TGTGCCAGCAGTTATTCCTTTACTTACGAGCAGTACTTC; CDR3aa: CASSYSFTYEQYF
v_gene: TRBV7-9; d_gene: TRBD2; j_gene: TRBJ2-2; abundance: -; CDR3nt: TGTGCCAGCAGCATAACTAGCGACACCGGGGAGCTGTTTTTT; CDR3aa: CASSITSDTGELFF
v_gene: TRBV27; d_gene: -; j_gene: TRBJ2-1; abundance: -; CDR3nt: TGTGCCAGCAGTTCAGGGGCCCCTAACTTGTACAATGAGCAGTTCTTC; CDR3aa: CASSSGAPNLYNEQFF
v_gene: TRBV6-2/TRBV6-3; d_gene: TRBD1; j_gene: TRBJ2-7; abundance: -; CDR3nt: TGTGCCAGCAGTTACGGAGACAGGGTTGCCTACGAGCAGTACTTC; CDR3aa: CASSYGDRVAYEQYF
v_gene: TRBV3-1; d_gene: TRBD2; j_gene: TRBJ2-3; abundance: -; CDR3nt: TGTGCCAGCAGCCCGGGAGGGCCGGCAGATACGCAGTATTTT; CDR3aa: CASSPGGPADTQYF